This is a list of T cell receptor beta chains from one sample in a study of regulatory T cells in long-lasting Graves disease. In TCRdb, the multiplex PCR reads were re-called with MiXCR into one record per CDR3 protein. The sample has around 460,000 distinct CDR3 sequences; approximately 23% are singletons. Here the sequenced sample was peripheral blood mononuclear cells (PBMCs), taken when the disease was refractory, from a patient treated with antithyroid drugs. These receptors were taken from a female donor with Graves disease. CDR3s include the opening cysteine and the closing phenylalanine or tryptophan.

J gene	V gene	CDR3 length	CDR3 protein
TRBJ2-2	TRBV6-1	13	CASNVPSTGELFF
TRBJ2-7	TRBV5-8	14	CASTYDRGLYEQYF
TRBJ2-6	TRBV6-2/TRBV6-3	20	CASSSGSDRPGFGWANVLTF
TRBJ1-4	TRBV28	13	CASSLSGDEKLFF
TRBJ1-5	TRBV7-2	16	CASSLGTGDPNQPQHF
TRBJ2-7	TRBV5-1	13	CASSQGYSYEQYF
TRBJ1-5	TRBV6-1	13	CASSEARNQPQHF
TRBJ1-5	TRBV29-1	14	CSVGKGPGNQPQHF
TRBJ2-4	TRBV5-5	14	CASSPGTGVSIQYF
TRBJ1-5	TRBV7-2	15	CASSSQQGASQPQHF
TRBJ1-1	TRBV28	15	CASSTPTGANTEAFF
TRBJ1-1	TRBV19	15	CASSVGQGMNTEAFF
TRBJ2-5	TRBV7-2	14	CASSQTGEQETQYF
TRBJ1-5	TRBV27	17	CASSPSQGGWNNQPQHF
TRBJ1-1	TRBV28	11	CAIAGAGGAFF
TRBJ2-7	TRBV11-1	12	CASSWAGVEQYF
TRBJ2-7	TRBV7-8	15	CASSLTSGGSYEQYF
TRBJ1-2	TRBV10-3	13	CAISPGEGYGYTF
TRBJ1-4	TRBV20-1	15	CSARTGITTNEKLFF
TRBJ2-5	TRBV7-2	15	CASSSGQGAWETQYF
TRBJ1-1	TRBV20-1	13	CSARPVGGTEAFF
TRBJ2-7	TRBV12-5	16	CASGLVLSRRGSEQYF
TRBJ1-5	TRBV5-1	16	CASSLGPQGINQPQHF
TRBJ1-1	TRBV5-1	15	CASSLDGTGGTEAFF
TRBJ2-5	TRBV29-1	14	CSAHRQGVTETQYF
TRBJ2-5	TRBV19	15	CASSAWTGYQETQYF
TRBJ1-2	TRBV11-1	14	CASSLAVQSYGYTF
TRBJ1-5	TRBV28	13	CASSLMANQPQHF
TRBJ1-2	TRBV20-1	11	CSAPLVYGYTF
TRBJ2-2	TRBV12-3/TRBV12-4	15	CASSPLGGQAGELFF
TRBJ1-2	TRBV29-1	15	CSVDKGRWEESGYTF
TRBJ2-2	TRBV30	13	CAWSAVSAGELFF
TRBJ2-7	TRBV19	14	CASSFRQNSYEQYF
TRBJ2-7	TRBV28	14	CASSPADLANEQYF
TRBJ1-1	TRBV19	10	CASSSTEAFF
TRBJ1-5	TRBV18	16	CASSPNRGLHNQPQHF
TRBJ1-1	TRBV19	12	CASIGGVTEAFF